This TCR beta chain was obtained from a study of blood T cell repertoires in COVID-19. Overall study: PBMCs, B-cell-depleted T cells, or T cells were the source of the cDNA or gDNA that made up the material.

This CDR3 comprises 14 residues. The V end lost 8 bases, the J end lost 8 bases, and 21 bases lay between the germline ends. CDR1 is KGHSH and CDR2 is LQKENI in the germline V gene. Sequencing was performed with immunoSEQ multiplex PCR; in TCRdb, only in-frame clones are kept and a portion is missing. Of about 100,000 clones in the sample, roughly 87% were seen once. The J gene is TRBJ1-2, the V gene TRBV18, with a weak D call TRBD1 (6 bases). Sequencing was performed on peripheral blood. This clonotype was sampled from a man aged 30 to 39 in a cohort sampled during active COVID-19. CDR3 DNA sequence: TGTGCCAGCGACCACGACAGGTCGGGAGGCGGCTACACCTTC. This sequence encodes CASDHDRSGGGYTF.